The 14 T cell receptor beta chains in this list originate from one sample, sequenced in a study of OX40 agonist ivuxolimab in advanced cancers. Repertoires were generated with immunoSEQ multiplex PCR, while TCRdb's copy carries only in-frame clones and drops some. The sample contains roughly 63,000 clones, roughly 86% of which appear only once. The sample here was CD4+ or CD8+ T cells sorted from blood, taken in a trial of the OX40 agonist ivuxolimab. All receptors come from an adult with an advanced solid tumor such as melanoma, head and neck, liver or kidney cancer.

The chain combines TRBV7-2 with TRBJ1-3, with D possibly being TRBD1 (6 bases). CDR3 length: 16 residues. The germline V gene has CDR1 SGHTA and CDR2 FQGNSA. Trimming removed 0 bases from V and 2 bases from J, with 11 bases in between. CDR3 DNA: TGTGCCAGCAGCTTAGCGCATGGGGGCCCTGGAAACACCATATATTTT. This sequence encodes CASSLAHGGPGNTIYF. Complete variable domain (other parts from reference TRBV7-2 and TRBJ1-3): GAGVSQSPSNKVTEKGKDVELRCDPISGHTALYWYRQSLGQGLEFLIYFQGNSAPDKSGLPSDRFSAERTGGSVSTLTIQRTQQEDSAVYLCASSLAHGGPGNTIYFGEGSWLTVV.

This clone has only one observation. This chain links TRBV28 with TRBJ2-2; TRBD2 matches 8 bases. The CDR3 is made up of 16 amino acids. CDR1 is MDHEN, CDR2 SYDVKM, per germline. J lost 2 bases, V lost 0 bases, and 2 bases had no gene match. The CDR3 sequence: CASSLWAGGNTGELFF. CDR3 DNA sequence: TGTGCCAGCAGTTTATGGGCGGGAGGAAACACCGGGGAGCTGTTTTTT.

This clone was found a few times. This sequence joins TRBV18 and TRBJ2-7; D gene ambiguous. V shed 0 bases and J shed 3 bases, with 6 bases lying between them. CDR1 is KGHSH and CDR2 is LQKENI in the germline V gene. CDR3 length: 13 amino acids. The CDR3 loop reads CASSPPADYEQYF. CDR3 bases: TGTGCCAGCTCACCACCGGCGGACTACGAGCAGTACTTC.

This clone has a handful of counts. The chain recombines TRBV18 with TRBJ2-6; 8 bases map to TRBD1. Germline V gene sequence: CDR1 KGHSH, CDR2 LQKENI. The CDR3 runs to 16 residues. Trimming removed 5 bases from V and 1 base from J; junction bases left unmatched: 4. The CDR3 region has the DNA TGTGCCAGCTCAGGGACAGGACTTTCTGGGGCCAACGTCCTGACTTTC. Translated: CASSGTGLSGANVLTF. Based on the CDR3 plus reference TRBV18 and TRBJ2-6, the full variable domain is NAGVMQNPRHLVRRRGQEARLRCSPMKGHSHVYWYRQLPEEGLKFMVYLQKENIIDESGMPKERFSAEFPKEGPSILRIQQVVRGDSAAYFCASSGTGLSGANVLTFGAGSRLTVL.

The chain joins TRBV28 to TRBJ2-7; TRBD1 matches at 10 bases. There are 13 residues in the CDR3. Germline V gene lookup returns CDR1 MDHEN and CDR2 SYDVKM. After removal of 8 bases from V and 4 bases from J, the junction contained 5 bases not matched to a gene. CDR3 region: CASQGGQGYEQYF. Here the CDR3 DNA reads TGTGCCAGCCAGGGGGGACAGGGGTACGAGCAGTACTTC.

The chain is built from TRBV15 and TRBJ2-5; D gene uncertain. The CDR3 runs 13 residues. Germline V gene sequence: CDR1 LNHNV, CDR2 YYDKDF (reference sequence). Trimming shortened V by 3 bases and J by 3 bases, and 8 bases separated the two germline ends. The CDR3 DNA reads TGTGCCACCAGCAGGGGTGGGGAAGAGACCCAGTACTTC. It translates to CATSRGGEETQYF.

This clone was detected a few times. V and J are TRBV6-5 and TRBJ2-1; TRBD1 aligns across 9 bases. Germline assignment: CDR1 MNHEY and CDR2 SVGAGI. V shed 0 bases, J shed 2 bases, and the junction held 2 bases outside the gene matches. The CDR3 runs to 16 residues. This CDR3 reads CASSYSGQGTYNEQFF. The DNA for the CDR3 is TGTGCCAGCAGTTACTCGGGACAGGGTACCTACAATGAGCAGTTCTTC.

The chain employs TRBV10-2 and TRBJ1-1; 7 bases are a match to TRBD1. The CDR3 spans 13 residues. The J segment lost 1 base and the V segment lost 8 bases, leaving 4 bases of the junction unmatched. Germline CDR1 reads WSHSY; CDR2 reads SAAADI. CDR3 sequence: CASFRTGNTEAFF. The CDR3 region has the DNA TGCGCCAGCTTTCGGACAGGGAACACTGAAGCTTTCTTT.

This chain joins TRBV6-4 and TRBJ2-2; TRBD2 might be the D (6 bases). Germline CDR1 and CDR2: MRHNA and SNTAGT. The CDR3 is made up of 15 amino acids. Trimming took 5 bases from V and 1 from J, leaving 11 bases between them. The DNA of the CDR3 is TGTGCCAGCAGTCGGGACTCCATGAACACCGGGGAGCTGTTTTTT. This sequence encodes CASSRDSMNTGELFF.

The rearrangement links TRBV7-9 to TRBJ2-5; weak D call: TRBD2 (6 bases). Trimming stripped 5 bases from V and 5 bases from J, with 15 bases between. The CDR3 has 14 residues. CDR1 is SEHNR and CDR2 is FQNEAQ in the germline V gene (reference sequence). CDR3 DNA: TGTGCCAGCAGCACGGGACGCGCGGGGGAGACCCAGTACTTC. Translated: CASSTGRAGETQYF.

For the CDR3, the DNA is TGTGCCAGCAGTGTAAACATAGGGGCGAACTATGGCTACACCTTC. Translation gives CASSVNIGANYGYTF. This chain connects TRBV6-1 to TRBJ1-2; D is perhaps TRBD1 (5 bases). There are 15 residues in the CDR3. CDR1 and CDR2 (germline): MNHNS, SASEGT. Trimming left V 4 bases short and J 2 bases short, with 14 bases between.

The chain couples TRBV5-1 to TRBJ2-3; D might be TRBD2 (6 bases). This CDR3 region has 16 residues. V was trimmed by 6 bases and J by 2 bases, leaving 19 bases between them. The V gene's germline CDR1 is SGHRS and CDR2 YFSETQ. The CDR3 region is CASKLGVAEPTDTQYF. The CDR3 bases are TGCGCCAGCAAGTTGGGGGTAGCGGAACCCACAGATACGCAGTATTTT.

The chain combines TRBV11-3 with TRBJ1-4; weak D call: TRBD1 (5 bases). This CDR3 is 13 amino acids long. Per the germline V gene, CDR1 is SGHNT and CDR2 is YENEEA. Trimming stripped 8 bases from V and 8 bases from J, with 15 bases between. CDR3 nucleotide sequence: TGTGCCAGCCCGGTGGGGGAACGCGAAAAACTGTTTTTT. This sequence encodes CASPVGEREKLFF.

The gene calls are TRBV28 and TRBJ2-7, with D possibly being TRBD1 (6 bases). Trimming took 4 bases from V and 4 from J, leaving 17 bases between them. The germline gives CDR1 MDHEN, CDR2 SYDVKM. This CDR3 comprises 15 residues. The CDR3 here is CASSSPPGQKYEQYF. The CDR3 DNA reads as TGTGCCAGCAGTTCTCCTCCGGGACAAAAATACGAGCAGTACTTC.